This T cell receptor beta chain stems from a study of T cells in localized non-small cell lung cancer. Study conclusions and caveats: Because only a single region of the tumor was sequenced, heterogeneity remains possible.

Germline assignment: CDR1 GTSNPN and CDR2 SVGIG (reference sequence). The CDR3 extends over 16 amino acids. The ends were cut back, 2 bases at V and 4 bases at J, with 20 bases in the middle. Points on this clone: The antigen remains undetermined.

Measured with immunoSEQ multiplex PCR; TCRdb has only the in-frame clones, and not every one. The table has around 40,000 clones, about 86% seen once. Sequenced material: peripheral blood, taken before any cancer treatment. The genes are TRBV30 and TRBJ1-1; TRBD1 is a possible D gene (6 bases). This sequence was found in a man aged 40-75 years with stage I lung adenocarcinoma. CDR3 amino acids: CAWSSAQGGYRTEAFF. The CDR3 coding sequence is TGTGCCTGGAGTTCGGCTCAAGGGGGTTATCGCACTGAAGCTTTCTTT.